These 8 T cell receptor beta chains were sequenced from one sample in a study of human T cells and chemical hapten exposure. Described time point: patch test 2, 6 weeks after DPC sensitization. The sample's treatment: therapeutic diphenylcyclopropenone sensitization with weekly scalp DPC. TCRdb re-called the RACE reads through MiXCR, storing one row per CDR3 protein. The sample lists approximately 350,000 distinct CDR3 sequences; about 6% were seen once. The specimen comprised whole blood, sampled in connection with sensitization to the hapten diphenylcyclopropenone (DPC). The receptor set was obtained from a woman under 30 with alopecia areata. Some clones in this sample may be carry-over from other donors' samples.

This clonotype was observed a few times. The V call is TRBV2, the J call TRBJ1-2; D gene uncertain. CDR3 length: 14 residues. In germline, CDR1 is SNHLY, CDR2 FYNNEI. V lost 3 bases to trimming and J lost 2 bases, with 10 bases between them. CDR3 loop: CASSEADSNYGYTF. CDR3 nucleotides: TGTGCCAGCAGTGAGGCAGATTCAAACTATGGCTACACCTTC.

There are many counts of this clonotype. The chain has TRBV20-1 and TRBJ2-5; the D is unclear. CDR1 and CDR2 from the germline V gene are DFQATT and SNEGSKA (reference sequence). This CDR3 is built from 11 residues. Deletions cut 1 base from V and 5 bases from J, with 5 bases between. Here the CDR3 DNA reads TGCAGTGCTAGAGGGGTCGAGACCCAGTACTTC. This encodes CSARGVETQYF.

The table lists this clonotype with many counts. The chain recombines TRBV7-9 with TRBJ1-5, with D hard to call. Germline-derived CDR1 and CDR2 are SEHNR and FQNEAQ (reference sequence). V lost 1 base to trimming and J lost 7 bases, with 8 bases between them. This CDR3 spans 13 amino acids. The CDR3 DNA follows: TGTGCCAGCAGCTTAGATGCGGCGCAGCCCCAGCATTTT. Protein product: CASSLDAAQPQHF.

This sequence joins TRBV5-6 and TRBJ2-2; D gene unclear. The ends were cut back, 4 bases at V and 6 bases at J, with 13 bases in the middle. The CDR3 has 14 residues. CDR1 is SGHDT and CDR2 is YYEEEE in the germline V gene. In DNA, the CDR3 is TGTGCCAGCAGCGTAAGCTGGTGGGCCGGGGAGCTGTTTTTT. Translated, it gives CASSVSWWAGELFF.

This clonotype was seen a few times. The chain employs TRBV12-5 and TRBJ1-1, with D unclear. The V gene lost 7 bases and the J gene lost 0 bases, with 12 bases spanning the gap. Germline-derived CDR1 and CDR2 are LGHNT and FRNRAP. This CDR3 is 14 amino acids long. The CDR3 DNA follows: TGTGCTAGTGCTGTGCTCAGGATGAACACTGAAGCTTTCTTT. It codes for CASAVLRMNTEAFF.

In this sample, this clonotype turned up many times. The V gene is TRBV10-3, the J gene TRBJ2-7, with 7 bases matching TRBD2. The length of the CDR3 is 15 residues. J gave up 3 bases and V 0 bases, and 5 bases lay outside the gene matches. CDR1 and CDR2 from the germline V gene are ENHRY and SYGVKD. The CDR3 is CAISESTTSIYEQYF. For the CDR3, the DNA is TGTGCCATCAGTGAGTCGACGACTAGCATCTACGAGCAGTACTTC.

This clonotype appeared many times. This chain links TRBV11-2 with TRBJ2-5; possibly TRBD1 for D (5 bases). This CDR3 has 14 residues. CDR1 and CDR2 (germline): SGHAT, FQNNGV. Trimming removed 3 bases at V and 6 bases at J, with 14 bases between. CDR3 loop: CASSFGWGGKTQYF. CDR3 coding DNA: TGTGCCAGCAGCTTCGGCTGGGGCGGAAAGACCCAGTACTTC.

This clonotype has a count of ten or more. The chain employs TRBV7-6 and TRBJ2-1, with 14 positions matching TRBD2. This CDR3 region has 14 residues. V was pared by 4 bases and J by 10 bases, with 3 bases of the junction left unmatched. Germline V gene lookup returns CDR1 SGHVS and CDR2 FNYEAQ. CDR3 sequence (DNA): TGTGCCAGCAGCTCGGGACTAGCGGGGGACGAGCAGTTCTTC. This translates into CASSSGLAGDEQFF.